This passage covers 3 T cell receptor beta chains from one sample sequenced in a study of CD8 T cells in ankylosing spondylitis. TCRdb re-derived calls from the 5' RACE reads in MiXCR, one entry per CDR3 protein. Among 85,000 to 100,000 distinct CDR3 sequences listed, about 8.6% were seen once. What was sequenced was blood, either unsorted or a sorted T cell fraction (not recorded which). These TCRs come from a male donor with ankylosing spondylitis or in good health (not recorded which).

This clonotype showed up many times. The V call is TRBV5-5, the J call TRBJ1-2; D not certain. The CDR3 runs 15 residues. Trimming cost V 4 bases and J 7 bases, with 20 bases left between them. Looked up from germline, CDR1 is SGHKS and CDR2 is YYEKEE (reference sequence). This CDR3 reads CASSRPDPSTGGYTF. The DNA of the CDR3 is TGTGCCAGCAGCCGCCCGGACCCTTCAACCGGTGGCTACACCTTC.

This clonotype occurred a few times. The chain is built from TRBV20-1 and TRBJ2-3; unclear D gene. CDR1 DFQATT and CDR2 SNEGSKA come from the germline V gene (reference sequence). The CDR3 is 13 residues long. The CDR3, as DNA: TGCAGCCCATGGGGTCCGAGCACAGATACGCAGTATTTT. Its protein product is CSPWGPSTDTQYF.

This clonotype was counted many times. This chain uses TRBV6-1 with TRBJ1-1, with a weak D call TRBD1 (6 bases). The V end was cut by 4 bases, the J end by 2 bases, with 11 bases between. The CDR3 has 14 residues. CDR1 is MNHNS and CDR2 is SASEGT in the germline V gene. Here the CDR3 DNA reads TGTGCCAGCAGTGTCAGACAGGATAACACTGAAGCTTTCTTT. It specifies CASSVRQDNTEAFF.